The source of this T cell receptor beta chain is a study of CD8+CD57+ T cells in acquired aplastic anemia. V lost 7 bases and J 6 bases, leaving 18 bases between the germline ends. Germline CDR1 reads SNHLY; CDR2 reads FYNNEI. There are 15 residues in the CDR3. Genomic DNA served as template for TCR beta VDJ and CDR3 profiling. TCRdb ran MiXCR on the reads and lists one entry per CDR3 protein. The sample holds roughly 150,000 distinct CDR3 sequences; just under 45% are singletons and the top ten take 0.8% to 1.1%. V usage is TRBV2 and J usage is TRBJ2-2, with D possibly TRBD1 on 7 matching bases. The sample taken for sequencing was sorted CD4+, CD8+, or CD8+CD57+ T cells (not recorded which) from PBMCs. This receptor was obtained from a human donor in good health. The CDR3 coding sequence is TGTGCCAGCACCAAGGGGGCCGGGGGCGCCGGGGAGCTGTTTTTT. Residues: CASTKGAGGAGELFF.